The entry that follows covers one T cell receptor beta chain sequence. This specimen belongs to a study of OX40 agonist ivuxolimab in advanced cancers. Study-wide context: Of mixed ages from about 20 to 80 and averaging about 56 years, the group was about 86% male.

TCRdb's copy holds only in-frame clones and misses some; the assay was immunoSEQ multiplex PCR. There are fewer than 85,000 clones in the sample; around 83% occur only once, and about 0.73% lies in the top ten. The CDR3 totals 14 residues. V lost 10 bases and J lost 0, with 15 bases in between. Germline values: CDR1 MDHEN, CDR2 SYDVKM. Baseline was the first blood sampling point, followed by cycle 4 day 1 and cycle 7 day 1. The J gene is TRBJ1-2, the V gene TRBV28; D may be TRBD1 (5 bases). This TCR was recovered from an adult with an advanced solid tumor such as melanoma, head and neck, liver or kidney cancer. The sample consisted of CD4+ or CD8+ T cells sorted from blood, taken in a trial of the OX40 agonist ivuxolimab. The CDR3: CATCGAGTNYGYTF. The DNA for the CDR3 is TGTGCCACCTGCGGGGCAGGGACTAACTATGGCTACACCTTC.